Following are 26 T cell receptor beta chains from one sample sequenced in a study of PD-1 blockade in classical Hodgkin lymphoma (dated by TCRdb to 2019 to 2021). Taken with the paper, the label for time point translates to: cycle 2 day 1 (C2D1) of nivolumab. All trial patients had relapsed after autologous stem cell transplantation, with cohorts A, B and C differing in prior brentuximab vedotin exposure. The method was the immunoSEQ multiplex PCR assay. TCRdb stores this immuneACCESS table with in-frame sequences only. Part of the clones is absent; in the studies checked, under half of the shortfall reflects unresolved V genes, and no reason is known for the rest. The sample table records roughly 70,000 clones; 60% to 80% of these occur just once. Roughly 9.1% of the sample is in the top ten clones. The sequenced sample was peripheral blood mononuclear cells (PBMCs), obtained before the second cycle of nivolumab. Receptor source: a human donor with classical Hodgkin lymphoma.

The chain couples TRBV5-6 to TRBJ1-4; no reliable D call. Germline V gene lookup returns CDR1 SGHDT and CDR2 YYEEEE. CDR3 length: 14 residues. V was clipped by 2 bases and J by 3 bases, with 8 bases between them. The CDR3 DNA is TGTGCCAGCAGCTTCCGAGGCTCTAATGAAAAACTGTTTTTT. The encoded protein is CASSFRGSNEKLFF.

V gene TRBV7-6 combines with J gene TRBJ2-3; TRBD2 agrees at 8 bases. CDR1 and CDR2 (germline): SGHVS, FNYEAQ. V trimming: 6 bases; J trimming: 1 base; junction bases outside the gene matches: 3. The CDR3 runs to 14 residues. CDR3 nucleotides: TGTGCCAGCAGTAATAGCGGGGGCACAGATACGCAGTATTTT. Its translation is CASSNSGGTDTQYF.

The rearrangement uses TRBV29-1 and TRBJ2-2, with 7 bases aligning to TRBD1. CDR3 length equals 14 residues. CDR1 is SQVTM, CDR2 ANQGSEA, per germline. V was clipped by 3 bases and J by 5 bases; unmatched bases: 6. CDR3 sequence: CSVDARQGTGELFF. The DNA of the CDR3 is TGCAGCGTTGATGCCCGACAGGGAACCGGGGAGCTGTTTTTT.

This clone occurred once. The chain joins TRBV6-1 to TRBJ2-1, with 8 bases that match TRBD2. The CDR3 sequence is 15 residues long. The V segment lost 5 bases and the J segment 0 bases; nucleotides outside the gene matches: 3. Germline V gene data show CDR1 as MNHNS and CDR2 as SASEGT. CDR3 sequence: CASSSGTSSYNEQFF. CDR3 DNA sequence: TGTGCCAGCAGTTCCGGGACTAGCTCCTACAATGAGCAGTTCTTC.

The V gene is TRBV18, the J gene TRBJ1-1; D is possibly TRBD1 (5 bases). CDR1 and CDR2 (germline): KGHSH, LQKENI. Trimming pared 6 bases from V and 0 bases from J, leaving 14 bases between. The CDR3 runs 15 residues. The CDR3 nucleotides read TGTGCCAGCTCTCCGCTAACAGGTGTGAACACTGAAGCTTTCTTT. It encodes CASSPLTGVNTEAFF.

V is TRBV7-9 and J is TRBJ1-4, with TRBD1 identical over 7 bases. The CDR3 totals 15 residues. The J segment lost 7 bases and the V segment lost 5 bases, leaving 10 bases of the junction unmatched. In germline, CDR1 is SEHNR, CDR2 FQNEAQ (reference sequence). CDR3 sequence reads: CASSPPTGLSEKLFF. The DNA for the CDR3 is TGTGCCAGCAGCCCTCCGACAGGGTTGAGTGAAAAACTGTTTTTT.

The V call is TRBV19, the J call TRBJ1-3; D ambiguous. With 6 bases removed from V and 9 bases from J, the gap between germline ends came to 9 bases. Per the germline V gene, CDR1 is LNHDA and CDR2 is SQIVND (reference sequence). This CDR3 region has 11 residues. CDR3 DNA: TGTGCCAGTAGCGACCTTGGCACCATATATTTT. This encodes CASSDLGTIYF.

CDR3 bases: TGCGCCAGCAGTGGAGAGGGGAGCTCCTACAATGAGCAGTTCTTC. Translated, it gives CASSGEGSSYNEQFF. The V and J genes are TRBV10-2 and TRBJ2-1; D is tentatively TRBD1 or TRBD2 (5 bases each). CDR1 is WSHSY, CDR2 SAAADI, per germline. V gave up 4 bases and J gave up 0 bases, with 10 bases separating them. CDR3 length: 15 residues.

The rearrangement joins TRBV5-1 to TRBJ2-3; D remains unclear. Between the trimmed V and J ends, which lost 4 bases and 6 bases, there was a span of 9 bases. CDR3 size: 12 residues. Germline V CDR1 and CDR2: SGHRS, YFSETQ. The CDR3, as DNA: TGCGCCAGCAGCCCCCTTGGCGATACGCAGTATTTT. Translating gives CASSPLGDTQYF.

The chain is built from TRBV6-6 and TRBJ1-6, with no clear D. V was cut by 7 bases and J by 6 bases, with 10 bases left in between. CDR1 is MNHNY and CDR2 is SVGAGI in the germline V gene (reference sequence). The CDR3 runs to 13 residues. CDR3 loop: CASTDGTNSPLHF. Here the CDR3 DNA reads TGTGCCAGCACCGACGGTACTAATTCACCCCTCCACTTT.

The chain uses TRBV7-9 and TRBJ1-2, with 7 bases aligning to TRBD1. The germline CDR1 and CDR2 sequences are SEHNR and FQNEAQ (reference sequence). The CDR3 contains 15 residues. With 3 bases clipped from V and 3 bases from J, the junction kept 7 bases outside the gene matches. CDR3: CASSLSDRVDYGYTF. The CDR3, as DNA: TGTGCCAGCAGCTTGTCCGACAGGGTGGACTATGGCTACACCTTC.

This clone was recorded a few times. This chain uses TRBV7-9 with TRBJ2-1; D remains ambiguous. The germline CDR1 and CDR2 sequences are SEHNR and FQNEAQ (reference sequence). Deletions cut 3 bases from V and 10 bases from J, with 16 bases between. The CDR3 runs 14 residues. The CDR3 here is CASSLSDTADEQFF. The CDR3 DNA follows: TGTGCCAGCAGCTTGTCCGATACCGCAGACGAGCAGTTCTTC.

The chain is built from TRBV27 and TRBJ1-2; D is unresolved. V was cut by 5 bases and J by 6 bases, with 7 bases left in between. The CDR3 runs to 11 residues. Germline CDR1 MNHEY, CDR2 SMNVEV (reference sequence). The CDR3 DNA is TGTGCCAGCAGTGAGGGAAATGGCTACACCTTC. This gives the protein CASSEGNGYTF.

The J gene is TRBJ2-2, the V gene TRBV5-1; 8 bases are shared with TRBD1. V trimming: 4 bases; J trimming: 4 bases; junction bases outside the gene matches: 6. This CDR3 has 15 amino acids. Germline V gives CDR1 SGHRS, CDR2 YFSETQ. The CDR3 DNA sequence: TGCGCCAGCAGCGCGGACAGGGCGAGCACCGGGGAGCTGTTTTTT. It specifies CASSADRASTGELFF.

This clone is a singleton in its sample. The gene calls are TRBV6-6 and TRBJ2-2; 8 bases match TRBD1. Germline V lookup: CDR1 MNHNY, CDR2 SVGAGI (reference sequence). This CDR3 region has 15 residues. J was trimmed by 6 bases and V by 2 bases; bases with no gene match: 5. This CDR3 reads CASSYEGTGAGELFF. The CDR3 bases are TGTGCCAGCAGTTACGAGGGGACAGGTGCCGGGGAGCTGTTTTTT.

The V call is TRBV19, the J call TRBJ1-2; 12 bases are shared with TRBD1. The ends lost 6 bases at V and 10 bases at J; junction bases unmatched: 12. The CDR3 contains 15 residues. From germline, CDR1 is LNHDA and CDR2 SQIVND (reference sequence). The CDR3 region has the DNA TGTGCCAGTAGCCCTTGGTCGGGACAGGGGGCCCTCTACACCTTC. It is translated as CASSPWSGQGALYTF. Full variable domain (remainder filled in from reference TRBV19 and TRBJ1-2): DGGITQSPKYLFRKEGQNVTLSCEQNLNHDAMYWYRQDPGQGLRLIYYSQIVNDFQKGDIAEGYSVSREKKESFPLTVTSAQKNPTAFYLCASSPWSGQGALYTFGSGTRLTVV.

This rearrangement joins TRBV7-8 to TRBJ1-1; D is undetermined. This CDR3 is built from 14 residues. The germline V gene has CDR1 SGHVS and CDR2 FQNEAQ. Trimming shortened V by 3 bases and J by 3 bases, and 11 bases separated the two germline ends. CDR3: CASSFGGRDTEAFF. The CDR3, as DNA: TGTGCCAGCAGCTTTGGAGGGAGGGACACTGAAGCTTTCTTT.

The rearrangement joins TRBV7-9 to TRBJ1-5; D may be TRBD1 (6 bases). There are 14 residues in the CDR3. Deletions cut 1 base from V and 7 bases from J, with 11 bases between. CDR1 SEHNR and CDR2 FQNEAQ come from the germline V gene (reference sequence). CDR3 residues: CASSLVGGDQPQHF. The CDR3 DNA reads as TGTGCCAGCAGCTTAGTGGGGGGCGACCAGCCCCAGCATTTT.

The V and J genes are TRBV21-1 and TRBJ2-7. TRBV21-1 is a pseudogene segment. The CDR3 has 14 amino acids. CDR3 nucleotides: TGTGCCAGCAGCCCCCGACCCCCCCGAGCCGAGCAGTACTTC. It yields the protein CASSPRPPRAEQYF.

The chain carries TRBV7-3 and TRBJ1-5, with 10 bases that match TRBD1. The CDR3 spans 17 residues. Germline V gene lookup returns CDR1 SGHTA and CDR2 FQGTGA. Germline trimming cut 2 bases from V and 2 bases from J; bases unmatched to any gene: 6. The CDR3 DNA reads as TGTGCCAGCAGCTTATGGGGACAGGGGAGGGGCAATCAGCCCCAGCATTTT. It specifies CASSLWGQGRGNQPQHF.

The rearrangement uses TRBV28 and TRBJ1-4, with D maybe TRBD1 (6 bases). Germline V gene sequence: CDR1 MDHEN, CDR2 SYDVKM. With 3 bases removed from V and 7 bases from J, the gap between germline ends came to 12 bases. The CDR3 is made up of 14 amino acids. The DNA of the CDR3 is TGTGCCAGCAGTTTCCAGGGGACTTCTGAAAAACTGTTTTTT. It specifies CASSFQGTSEKLFF.

This clone has a single count. Here the CDR3 DNA reads TGCGCCAGCAGCTTTGGGAGGGGGACCGAAAGCACAGATACGCAGTATTTT. The encoded protein is CASSFGRGTESTDTQYF. V gene TRBV5-1 combines with J gene TRBJ2-3; weak D call: TRBD2 (7 bases). This CDR3 contains 17 residues. Germline values: CDR1 SGHRS, CDR2 YFSETQ. Trimming cost V 2 bases and J 0 bases, with 16 bases left between them.

The chain combines TRBV9 with TRBJ2-7, with TRBD2 matching over 12 bases. Per germline, CDR1 SGDLS and CDR2 YYNGEE. V trimming: 4 bases; J trimming: 3 bases; junction bases outside the gene matches: 5. This CDR3 spans 15 amino acids. CDR3 protein: CASSHSTSGSYEQYF. CDR3 nucleotide sequence: TGTGCCAGCAGCCATTCGACTAGCGGGAGCTACGAGCAGTACTTC.

The chain has TRBV2 and TRBJ2-2; 9 bases line up with TRBD1. The CDR3 consists of 14 residues. After removal of 6 bases from V and 7 bases from J, the junction contained 6 bases not matched to a gene. The germline gives CDR1 SNHLY, CDR2 FYNNEI. CDR3: CASRKQGAGGELFF. As DNA, the CDR3 is TGTGCCAGCAGGAAACAGGGGGCCGGCGGGGAGCTGTTTTTT.

V and J are TRBV11-2 and TRBJ2-1; 9 nucleotides align to TRBD2. J lost 5 bases, V lost 7 bases, and 6 bases had no gene match. This CDR3 is built from 14 residues. Germline V gene lookup returns CDR1 SGHAT and CDR2 FQNNGV. The chain's CDR3 is CASTLTSGDNEQFF. The CDR3 nucleotides read TGTGCCAGCACCTTGACTAGCGGAGACAATGAGCAGTTCTTC.

V and J are TRBV6-5 and TRBJ2-2, with a possible D match to TRBD2 (5 bases). The CDR3 totals 14 residues. Germline V CDR1 and CDR2: MNHEY, SVGAGI. Trimming removed 11 bases from V and 0 bases from J, with 13 bases in between. The CDR3 nucleotides are TGTGCCGCCGGCGGGCAGACGAACACCGGGGAGCTGTTTTTT. This encodes CAAGGQTNTGELFF.